One and the same sample provided the 32 T cell receptor beta chains below, sequenced in a study of T cells after yellow fever vaccination. TCRdb reprocessed the 5' RACE reads via MiXCR and lists one record per CDR3 protein. Of some 150,000 distinct CDR3 sequences listed, 6.6% are singletons. The sequenced sample was CD4+ T cells sorted from PBMCs, obtained 10 days after the yellow fever booster vaccination. These receptors were obtained from a young man who received the YFV17D yellow fever vaccine.

The CDR3 nucleotides read TGTGCCAGCTCCCTGACAGATAGCAATCAGCCCCAGCATTTT. Its translation is CASSLTDSNQPQHF. This chain joins TRBV18 and TRBJ1-5; tentatively, D is TRBD1 (5 bases). The V and J ends lost 6 bases and 0 bases respectively, with 9 bases between them. The CDR3 runs to 14 residues. Germline loops: CDR1 KGHSH, CDR2 LQKENI.

In the case of this clonotype: A much larger clone is a single base away; this may be a read error. CDR3: CASSYYGYGYTF. The CDR3 nucleotides are TGTGCCAGCAGCTACTATGGCTATGGCTACACCTTC. The V gene is TRBV7-6, the J gene TRBJ1-2, with D unresolved. Germline V gene lookup returns CDR1 SGHVS and CDR2 FNYEAQ. The CDR3 sequence is 12 residues long. The V end was cut by 4 bases, the J end by 4 bases, with 7 bases between.

Regarding this clonotype: This sequence may be a read error, since a much larger clone differs from it by one base. The chain employs TRBV12-3 or TRBV12-4 and TRBJ2-7; TRBD2 agrees at 13 bases. This CDR3 comprises 16 residues. The V and J ends lost 6 bases and 3 bases, in that order; junction bases with no gene match: 8. CDR3 sequence: CASRGLAGTALYEQYF. CDR3 DNA: TGTGCCAGCAGGGGACTAGCGGGAACGGCCCTCTACGAGCAGTACTTC.

This clonotype showed up many times. The genes are TRBV20-1 and TRBJ1-3; 8 positions match TRBD1. The CDR3 is 14 residues long. The junction had 7 bases not matched to a gene; V was cut back by 7 bases and J by 2 bases. Germline-derived CDR1 and CDR2 are DFQATT and SNEGSKA (reference sequence). CDR3 sequence: CSVPDRAAGNTIYF. Here the CDR3 DNA reads TGCAGTGTACCGGACAGGGCGGCTGGAAACACCATATATTTT.

This clonotype has a count of ten or more. The V gene is TRBV7-3, the J gene TRBJ2-7, with D perhaps matching TRBD2 (7 bases). This CDR3 has 15 amino acids. Trimming stripped 1 base from V and 5 bases from J, with 15 bases between. Germline values: CDR1 SGHTA, CDR2 FQGTGA. Here the CDR3 DNA reads TGTGCCAGCAGCTTAATGGTAGGGGGGGACAACGAGCAGTACTTC. Amino acid sequence: CASSLMVGGDNEQYF. Full variable domain (rest looked up from reference TRBV7-3 and TRBJ2-7): GAGVSQTPSNKVTEKGKYVELRCDPISGHTALYWYRQSLGQGPEFLIYFQGTGAADDSGLPNDRFFAVRPEGSVSTLKIQRTERGDSAVYLCASSLMVGGDNEQYFGPGTRLTVT.

The chain carries TRBV5-1 and TRBJ2-5; D could derive from TRBD1 or TRBD2 (5 bases each). Germline CDR1 and CDR2: SGHRS and YFSETQ. V lost 2 bases and J 3 bases, leaving 11 bases between the germline ends. There are 14 residues in the CDR3. This CDR3 is CASSFRGAKETQYF. The CDR3 nucleotides read TGCGCCAGCAGCTTCCGAGGGGCCAAAGAGACCCAGTACTTC.

Many counts were recorded for this clonotype. The V call is TRBV4-3, the J call TRBJ1-1; D remains unclear. This CDR3 contains 16 residues. The germline V and J ends were trimmed by 4 bases and 0 bases, with 15 bases remaining between them. Germline V gene sequence: CDR1 LGHNA, CDR2 YSLEER. This chain's CDR3 is CASSRTWAGMNTEAFF. The CDR3 bases are TGCGCCAGCAGCCGAACCTGGGCAGGCATGAACACTGAAGCTTTCTTT.

In this sample, this clonotype turned up many times. V gene TRBV20-1 combines with J gene TRBJ2-1; 8 nucleotides line up with TRBD2. The ends lost 6 bases at V and 9 bases at J; junction bases unmatched: 7. CDR1 is DFQATT, CDR2 SNEGSKA, per germline (reference sequence). The CDR3 extends over 12 amino acids. In DNA form, the CDR3 reads TGCAGTGCCCGAGGGAGCGGGAGTGAGCAGTTCTTC. Its protein is CSARGSGSEQFF.

This clonotype was seen many times. CDR3 sequence reads: CSVQRQATNEKLFF. CDR3 bases: TGCAGCGTCCAACGACAGGCAACTAATGAAAAACTGTTTTTT. The chain uses TRBV29-1 and TRBJ1-4, with D perhaps TRBD1 (6 bases). From germline, CDR1 is SQVTM and CDR2 ANQGSEA. V was clipped by 6 bases and J by 0 bases, with 11 bases between them. The CDR3 has 14 residues.

This clonotype was counted ten times or more. The CDR3 here is CASSPRSSVDTGELFF. The CDR3 coding sequence is TGCGCCAGCAGCCCCCGTTCCAGCGTGGACACCGGGGAGCTGTTTTTT. The chain combines TRBV5-1 with TRBJ2-2; unclear D gene. CDR3 length: 16 residues. The V end was cut by 4 bases, the J end by 3 bases, with 16 bases between. Germline assignment: CDR1 SGHRS and CDR2 YFSETQ.

This clonotype was recorded many times. In DNA, the CDR3 is TGTGCCAGCCCCTACTCCGGGGGCTACGAGCAGTACTTC. Encoded protein: CASPYSGGYEQYF. The chain is built from TRBV9 and TRBJ2-7; D perhaps matches TRBD2 (6 bases). The CDR3 runs to 13 residues. V was trimmed by 7 bases and J by 3 bases, leaving 14 bases between them. Germline V CDR1 and CDR2: SGDLS, YYNGEE. Looking up the rest from reference TRBV9 and TRBJ2-7 gives the full variable domain: DSGVTQTPKHLITATGQRVTLRCSPRSGDLSVYWYQQSLDQGLQFLIQYYNGEERAKGNILERFSAQQFPDLHSELNLSSLELGDSALYFCASPYSGGYEQYFGPGTRLTVT.

This clonotype was counted many times. CDR3 loop: CSVLANEQYF. In DNA, the CDR3 is TGCAGCGTCTTGGCCAACGAGCAGTACTTC. This chain uses TRBV29-1 with TRBJ2-7; D unclear. V shed 6 bases and J shed 5 bases, with 8 bases lying between them. The CDR3 loop spans 10 amino acids. Germline V gene lookup returns CDR1 SQVTM and CDR2 ANQGSEA.

The chain is built from TRBV5-1 and TRBJ1-1; unclear D gene. Germline V lookup: CDR1 SGHRS, CDR2 YFSETQ. The CDR3 loop spans 16 amino acids. With 0 bases removed from V and 0 bases from J, the gap between germline ends came to 12 bases. The CDR3 protein is CASSLDLGMMNTEAFF. In DNA form, the CDR3 reads TGCGCCAGCAGCTTGGATCTGGGTATGATGAACACTGAAGCTTTCTTT.

This rearrangement joins TRBV5-1 to TRBJ2-5, with TRBD2 identical over 7 bases. The junction had 7 bases not matched to a gene; V was cut back by 3 bases and J by 2 bases. This CDR3 has 15 amino acids. CDR1 and CDR2 from the germline V gene are SGHRS and YFSETQ. CDR3 region: CASSSGGGGQETQYF. In DNA, the CDR3 is TGCGCCAGCAGCTCAGGCGGCGGGGGTCAAGAGACCCAGTACTTC.

This clonotype was seen repeatedly, ten times or more. The chain uses TRBV7-7 and TRBJ2-1, with 11 bases that match TRBD2. This CDR3 region has 18 residues. Germline lookup yields CDR1 SSHAT and CDR2 FNYEAQ (reference sequence). V lost 1 base and J lost 6; bases outside the gene matches: 11. In DNA, the CDR3 is TGTGCCAGCAGCTTAGAGGCTAGCGGGAGGCCTACCATCAATGAGCAGTTCTTC. It encodes CASSLEASGRPTINEQFF.

This clonotype was counted at least ten times. V is TRBV12-3 or TRBV12-4 and J is TRBJ1-2; D not certain. This CDR3 contains 12 residues. The V and J ends lost 2 bases and 8 bases respectively, with 9 bases between them. CDR3 sequence reads: CASSLRSGGYTF. The CDR3 DNA sequence: TGTGCCAGCAGTTTAAGGTCGGGAGGCTACACCTTC.

Regarding this clonotype: The junction departs from germline at one end; a sequencing error may be responsible. V usage is TRBV20-1 and J usage is TRBJ2-5; TRBD2 agrees at 8 bases. This CDR3 comprises 17 residues. In germline, CDR1 is DFQATT, CDR2 SNEGSKA (reference sequence). As DNA, the CDR3 is TGCTGTGCTAGAGGCCCCTCCGGACTAGCCGGGGGAGAGACCCAGTACTTC. It translates to CCARGPSGLAGGETQYF.

The V call is TRBV18, the J call TRBJ2-1; tentatively, D is TRBD2 (8 bases). V was pared by 4 bases and J by 6 bases, with 22 bases between. Germline CDR1 is KGHSH and CDR2 is LQKENI. This CDR3 is 17 amino acids long. The CDR3 spells CASSRTGQSLAGNEQFF. The CDR3 nucleotides read TGTGCCAGCTCACGGACAGGCCAGTCGCTAGCGGGCAATGAGCAGTTCTTC.

This clonotype was recorded at least ten times. V gene TRBV30 combines with J gene TRBJ2-5; D gene ambiguous. Germline lookup yields CDR1 GTSNPN and CDR2 SVGIG (reference sequence). The length of the CDR3 is 12 residues. V lost 2 bases to trimming and J lost 5 bases, with 9 bases between them. The chain's CDR3 is CAWSPRFETQYF. In DNA, the CDR3 is TGTGCCTGGAGTCCACGATTTGAGACCCAGTACTTC.

This clonotype was counted many times. The chain couples TRBV11-2 to TRBJ2-7; 8 bases align to TRBD2. CDR1 and CDR2 from the germline V gene are SGHAT and FQNNGV. The CDR3 is 16 residues long. The V and J ends lost 0 bases and 6 bases, in that order; junction bases with no gene match: 10. CDR3 region: CASSLDYGTRSSEQYF. The CDR3 nucleotides read TGTGCCAGCAGCTTAGATTACGGGACTAGGTCCAGCGAGCAGTACTTC. Supplemented by reference TRBV11-2 and TRBJ2-7, the full variable domain reads EAGVAQSPRYKIIEKRQSVAFWCNPISGHATLYWYQQILGQGPKLLIQFQNNGVVDDSQLPKDRFSAERLKGVDSTLKIQPAKLEDSAVYLCASSLDYGTRSSEQYFGPGTRLTVT.

This clonotype has just a few counts. The rearrangement joins TRBV7-2 to TRBJ2-2; D is possibly TRBD2 (6 bases). The germline CDR1 and CDR2 sequences are SGHTA and FQGNSA. The V end lost 1 base, the J end lost 4 bases, and 10 bases lay between the germline ends. This CDR3 spans 15 amino acids. The CDR3 is CASSLELGGTGELFF. The CDR3 region has the DNA TGTGCCAGCAGCTTAGAGCTGGGGGGCACCGGGGAGCTGTTTTTT.

There are many counts of this clonotype. The chain carries TRBV27 and TRBJ1-2, with 8 bases matching TRBD1. After removal of 3 bases from V and 8 bases from J, the junction contained 14 bases not matched to a gene. The CDR3 loop spans 16 amino acids. In germline, CDR1 is MNHEY, CDR2 SMNVEV (reference sequence). Here the CDR3 reads CASSFSSGTGIGGYTF. In nucleotides, the CDR3 is TGTGCCAGCAGTTTCTCTTCCGGGACAGGTATAGGGGGCTACACCTTC.

This clonotype was recorded a few times. The chain combines TRBV6-1 with TRBJ2-7; 7 nucleotides align to TRBD1. Losses at the gene ends were 2 bases for V and 1 base for J; bases not matched to a gene: 8. Germline V gene data show CDR1 as MNHNS and CDR2 as SASEGT. The CDR3 runs to 16 residues. The DNA for the CDR3 is TGTGCCAGCAGTGAAAGCGAGGGGGCGAGGTCCTACGAGCAGTACTTC. As protein: CASSESEGARSYEQYF.

This clonotype was recorded at least ten times. V and J are TRBV7-9 and TRBJ1-4; perhaps TRBD1 as D (5 bases). Germline V lookup: CDR1 SEHNR, CDR2 FQNEAQ (reference sequence). V lost 5 bases to trimming and J lost 5 bases, with 15 bases between them. The CDR3 is 15 residues long. In DNA, the CDR3 is TGTGCCAGCAGCGGAATGGACATATCGAATGAAAAACTGTTTTTT. It codes for CASSGMDISNEKLFF.

This clonotype came up many times. This chain uses TRBV12-3 or TRBV12-4 with TRBJ1-1; TRBD1 is a possible D gene (5 bases). V was cut by 6 bases and J by 4 bases, with 18 bases left in between. The CDR3 covers 15 residues. The CDR3 bases are TGTGCCAGCAGGCCCCCATTGCCGGGGGGCACTGAAGCTTTCTTT. It specifies CASRPPLPGGTEAFF.

This clonotype came up many times. Relative to the germline gene, one junction end is altered; a read error may explain this. The chain recombines TRBV20-1 with TRBJ2-1; 7 bases map to TRBD1. Germline V lookup: CDR1 DFQATT, CDR2 SNEGSKA (reference sequence). This CDR3 has 12 residues. CDR3 nucleotides: TGCAGTGCATCCGGAGAGGGGGCGGTCGGGCTCTTC. The encoded protein is CSASGEGAVGLF.

In regard to this clonotype: One junction end disagrees with the germline gene, perhaps due to a read error. The chain recombines TRBV4-3 with TRBJ2-2; TRBD1 or TRBD2 may be the D gene (6 bases each). This CDR3 spans 14 amino acids. Germline V gene sequence: CDR1 LGHNA, CDR2 YSLEER. The CDR3 here is CTSTPRGLTGELFF. CDR3 bases: TGCACCAGCACCCCCAGGGGACTCACCGGGGAGCTGTTTTTT.

A note on this clonotype: This may be a read error, as it is one base from a much larger clone. This rearrangement joins TRBV21-1 to TRBJ1-5; the table's TRBD1 call for D was not verified on the DNA. TRBV21-1 is reported as a pseudogene. The CDR3 has 15 residues. The CDR3, as DNA: TGTGCCAGCAGCAACGAGGGGACGGTCAATCAGCCCCAGCATTTT. Amino acids: CASSNEGTVNQPQHF.

Worth noting for this clonotype: Since a much larger clone is just one base distant, this may be a read error. The genes are TRBV20-1 and TRBJ1-5; D is ambiguous. In germline, CDR1 is DFQATT, CDR2 SNEGSKA (reference sequence). The CDR3 contains 13 residues. The CDR3 DNA reads as TGCAGTGCTGCCGTTAATAGCAAGCAGCCCCAGCATTTT. Its translation: CSAAVNSKQPQHF.

This clonotype turned up a few times. The chain is built from TRBV4-1 and TRBJ2-1, with 8 bases matching TRBD2. This CDR3 region has 15 residues. Trimming removed 3 bases from V and 12 bases from J; junction bases left unmatched: 13. Per germline, CDR1 MGHRA and CDR2 YSYEKL. The CDR3 is CASSQATSGLPGQFF. CDR3 nucleotides: TGCGCCAGCAGCCAGGCAACTAGCGGACTACCAGGGCAGTTCTTC.

This clonotype appeared many times. The V call is TRBV20-1, the J call TRBJ2-3, with 16 bases fitting TRBD2. CDR3 length: 20 amino acids. Per the germline V gene, CDR1 is DFQATT and CDR2 is SNEGSKA (reference sequence). Trimming took 6 bases from V and 0 from J; bases not matched to a gene: 15. The DNA for the CDR3 is TGCAGTGCCCCCCCAGTTCGCGGGACTAGCGGGAGGGTGAGCACAGATACGCAGTATTTT. It specifies CSAPPVRGTSGRVSTDTQYF.

This clonotype has ten or more counts. The CDR3, as DNA: TGTGCCAGCAGCCCATATGGGCCTAATGAAAAACTGTTTTTT. It is translated as CASSPYGPNEKLFF. V gene TRBV7-2 combines with J gene TRBJ1-4, with no clear D. Looked up from germline, CDR1 is SGHTA and CDR2 is FQGNSA. V lost 5 bases and J 3 bases, leaving 10 bases between the germline ends. The CDR3 extends over 14 amino acids.